The 21 T cell receptor beta chains listed next were all sequenced from one sample in a study of identifying expanded T cells in peripheral blood. Measured with immunoSEQ multiplex PCR; TCRdb has only the in-frame clones, and not every one. The data contain approximately 110,000 clones, roughly 90% of them seen just once; the ten biggest clones take up 7.5% to 10%. Sequencing was performed on blood. These receptors were obtained from a person between 18 and 70 years old in good health.

The gene calls are TRBV2 and TRBJ1-4; D might be TRBD1 (5 bases). The CDR3 consists of 11 residues. V was shortened by 4 bases and J by 16 bases, with 13 bases between the two germline ends. Germline V gene lookup returns CDR1 SNHLY and CDR2 FYNNEI. The CDR3 protein is CASSGSYRRFF. The CDR3 DNA reads as TGTGCCAGCAGTGGATCCTACAGGAGGTTTTTT.

The V gene is TRBV5-1, the J gene TRBJ2-2; D might be TRBD1 (6 bases). This CDR3 contains 17 residues. Germline V CDR1 and CDR2: SGHRS, YFSETQ. With 0 bases removed from V and 0 bases from J, the gap between germline ends came to 12 bases. The CDR3 loop reads CASSLARGSTNTGELFF. The CDR3 nucleotides read TGCGCCAGCAGCTTGGCCAGGGGAAGTACGAACACCGGGGAGCTGTTTTTT. Using reference TRBV5-1 and TRBJ2-2 for the parts outside the CDR3, the full variable domain is KAGVTQTPRYLIKTRGQQVTLSCSPISGHRSVSWYQQTPGQGLQFLFEYFSETQRNKGNFPGRFSGRQFSNSRSEMNVSTLELGDSALYLCASSLARGSTNTGELFFGEGSRLTVL.

The J gene is TRBJ1-2, the V gene TRBV9; 9 nucleotides match TRBD1. The V and J ends lost 3 bases and 2 bases, in that order; junction bases with no gene match: 8. CDR1 is SGDLS, CDR2 YYNGEE, per germline. The CDR3 is made up of 16 amino acids. DNA for the CDR3: TGTGCCAGCAGCGAGCAGACAGGGGGTGAGAACTATGGCTACACCTTC. This gives the protein CASSEQTGGENYGYTF.

CDR3 coding DNA: TGTGCCAGCAGCCCAGCGAACACCGGGGAGCTGTTTTTT. Translated: CASSPANTGELFF. V and J are TRBV7-3 and TRBJ2-2; D remains unclear. The V gene lost 5 bases and the J gene lost 0 bases, with 4 bases spanning the gap. This CDR3 has 13 amino acids. CDR1 and CDR2 from the germline V gene are SGHTA and FQGTGA.

The J gene is TRBJ2-2, the V gene TRBV6-1, with D uncertain. This CDR3 comprises 12 residues. The germline gives CDR1 MNHNS, CDR2 SASEGT. V shed 4 bases and J shed 6 bases, with 6 bases lying between them. The DNA of the CDR3 is TGTGCCAGCAGTGTACGGTCCGGGGAGCTGTTTTTT. Translation: CASSVRSGELFF.

In this sample, this clone turned up once. The genes are TRBV30 and TRBJ2-1, with 8 bases lining up with TRBD1. The CDR3 covers 15 residues. Per the germline V gene, CDR1 is GTSNPN and CDR2 is SVGIG (reference sequence). Losses at the gene ends were 0 bases for V and 0 bases for J; bases not matched to a gene: 1. The CDR3 nucleotides read TGTGCCTGGAGTGTAGGGACAGGCTCCTACAATGAGCAGTTCTTC. Its protein product is CAWSVGTGSYNEQFF.

The J gene is TRBJ2-7, the V gene TRBV5-1; 14 nucleotides line up with TRBD2. Germline-derived CDR1 and CDR2 are SGHRS and YFSETQ. With V trimmed by 3 bases and J by 9 bases, 5 bases remained unmatched. This CDR3 region has 14 residues. Here the CDR3 DNA reads TGCGCCAGCAGCTCGGGACTAGCGGGAGATCGGCAGTACTTC. Its translation: CASSSGLAGDRQYF.

The chain couples TRBV7-2 to TRBJ2-3; the D is unclear. The CDR3 extends over 14 amino acids. Trimming stripped 6 bases from V and 0 bases from J, with 10 bases between. Germline V lookup: CDR1 SGHTA, CDR2 FQGNSA. This CDR3 reads CASRPQLSTDTQYF. For the CDR3, the DNA is TGTGCCAGCAGGCCCCAGCTTAGCACAGATACGCAGTATTTT.

The rearrangement joins TRBV7-3 to TRBJ1-2; D is ambiguous. Trimming removed 5 bases at V and 4 bases at J, with 20 bases between. The CDR3 is 16 residues long. Germline lookup yields CDR1 SGHTA and CDR2 FQGTGA. The CDR3 sequence: CASSPEGRQGSYGYTF. The DNA of the CDR3 is TGTGCCAGCAGCCCCGAAGGACGTCAAGGAAGCTATGGCTACACCTTC.

Here the CDR3 reads CASSLATGYGELFF. CDR3 in DNA: TGTGCCAGCAGCTTAGCAACAGGGTACGGGGAGCTGTTTTTT. The chain uses TRBV11-3 and TRBJ2-2; tentative D call: TRBD1 (6 bases). Germline-derived CDR1 and CDR2 are SGHNT and YENEEA. Deletions cut 1 base from V and 7 bases from J, with 10 bases between. The CDR3 has 14 residues. The full variable domain, its missing parts supplied by reference TRBV11-3 and TRBJ2-2, is EAGVVQSPRYKIIEKKQPVAFWCNPISGHNTLYWYLQNLGQGPELLIRYENEEAVDDSQLPKDRFSAERLKGVDSTLKIQPAELGDSAVYLCASSLATGYGELFFGEGSRLTVL.

This clone was counted once. The chain couples TRBV14 to TRBJ2-7; TRBD2 agrees at 8 bases. V trimming: 4 bases; J trimming: 0 bases; junction bases outside the gene matches: 11. The CDR3 length is 17 residues. In germline, CDR1 is SGHDN, CDR2 FVKESK. The CDR3 DNA reads as TGTGCCAGCAGCCCCCGCCTAGCGGGCCTTAGCTCCTACGAGCAGTACTTC. Translated: CASSPRLAGLSSYEQYF.

J is TRBJ1-2 and V is TRBV2; D might be TRBD1 (5 bases). This CDR3 has 12 amino acids. V shed 5 bases and J shed 8 bases, with 12 bases lying between them. Germline V gene lookup returns CDR1 SNHLY and CDR2 FYNNEI. Written as DNA, the CDR3 is TGTGCCAGCAGTCCTGACAGTCTCGGCTACACCTTC. This sequence encodes CASSPDSLGYTF.

This rearrangement joins TRBV27 to TRBJ2-7; D perhaps matches TRBD2 (5 bases). V dropped 3 bases and J dropped 0 bases, with 12 bases sitting between them. Germline V gives CDR1 MNHEY, CDR2 SMNVEV (reference sequence). The CDR3 is 15 residues long. CDR3 loop: CASSFNGGNSYEQYF. As DNA, the CDR3 is TGTGCCAGCAGTTTCAACGGAGGAAACTCCTACGAGCAGTACTTC.

J is TRBJ2-3 and V is TRBV7-9; perhaps TRBD2 as D (6 bases). CDR1 SEHNR and CDR2 FQNEAQ come from the germline V gene (reference sequence). The CDR3 is 13 amino acids. V was clipped by 5 bases and J by 4 bases, with 10 bases between them. This chain's CDR3 is CASSPTGADTQYF. The DNA of the CDR3 is TGTGCCAGCAGCCCCACGGGGGCAGATACGCAGTATTTT.

J is TRBJ2-2 and V is TRBV25-1, with no clear D. The V gene's germline CDR1 is MGHDK and CDR2 SYGVNS. The germline V and J ends were trimmed by 7 bases and 0 bases, with 6 bases remaining between them. The length of the CDR3 is 13 residues. The CDR3 nucleotides read TGTGCCAGCAATAGTGCGAACACCGGGGAGCTGTTTTTT. It translates to CASNSANTGELFF. Complete variable domain (other parts from reference TRBV25-1 and TRBJ2-2): EADIYQTPRYLVIGTGKKITLECSQTMGHDKMYWYQQDPGMELHLIHYSYGVNSTEKGDLSSESTVSRIRTEHFPLTLESARPSHTSQYLCASNSANTGELFFGEGSRLTVL.

This chain uses TRBV7-6 with TRBJ2-5; 12 positions match TRBD2. Per germline, CDR1 SGHVS and CDR2 FNYEAQ. The CDR3 extends over 18 amino acids. The V gene end was trimmed by 1 base and the J gene end by 4 bases; junction bases not matched to a gene: 10. The CDR3 here is CASSLGGLAGFTRETQYF. The CDR3 nucleotides read TGTGCCAGCAGCTTAGGAGGACTAGCGGGGTTTACACGAGAGACCCAGTACTTC.

The J gene is TRBJ2-3, the V gene TRBV10-2; D not certain. The CDR3 totals 17 residues. The germline V gene has CDR1 WSHSY and CDR2 SAAADI. The ends were cut back, 4 bases at V and 2 bases at J, with 19 bases in the middle. The chain's CDR3 is CASSASYPSRNTDTQYF. DNA for the CDR3: TGCGCCAGCAGTGCCTCTTACCCTTCCCGCAACACAGATACGCAGTATTTT.

This clone was seen only a few times. The chain uses TRBV4-1 and TRBJ2-1; TRBD2 matches 9 bases. The V segment lost 8 bases and the J segment 7 bases; nucleotides outside the gene matches: 6. From germline, CDR1 is MGHRA and CDR2 YSYEKL. The CDR3 consists of 13 residues. DNA for the CDR3: TGCGCCAGCCGACTAGCGGAACGGAATGAGCAGTTCTTC. It specifies CASRLAERNEQFF.

The chain joins TRBV7-2 to TRBJ2-2; 12 nucleotides agree with TRBD1. CDR3 length: 16 amino acids. The germline CDR1 and CDR2 sequences are SGHTA and FQGNSA. The V gene end was trimmed by 5 bases and the J gene end by 7 bases; junction bases not matched to a gene: 8. CDR3 in amino acids: CASSKPGTGGFGELFF. CDR3 in DNA: TGTGCCAGCAGCAAACCCGGGACAGGGGGCTTCGGGGAGCTGTTTTTT. The full variable domain, completed using reference TRBV7-2 and TRBJ2-2, is GAGVSQSPSNKVTEKGKDVELRCDPISGHTALYWYRQSLGQGLEFLIYFQGNSAPDKSGLPSDRFSAERTGGSVSTLTIQRTQQEDSAVYLCASSKPGTGGFGELFFGEGSRLTVL.

CDR3 coding DNA: TGTGCCAGCAGAACCAACAGGGGACGGCGAGAGACCCAGTACTTC. It yields the protein CASRTNRGRRETQYF. The chain uses TRBV6-6 and TRBJ2-5, with 7 nucleotides matching TRBD1. Germline V lookup: CDR1 MNHNY, CDR2 SVGAGI (reference sequence). CDR3 length: 15 amino acids. Trimming at V came to 6 bases and at J to 4 bases, leaving 11 bases not matched to a gene.

The chain couples TRBV19 to TRBJ1-1, with D possibly TRBD1 on 6 matching bases. The V gene lost 7 bases and the J gene lost 4 bases, with 19 bases spanning the gap. CDR3 length: 15 residues. The germline CDR1 and CDR2 sequences are LNHDA and SQIVND (reference sequence). CDR3 in amino acids: CASTGVGGVSTEAFF. CDR3 DNA sequence: TGTGCCAGTACAGGGGTTGGAGGGGTGAGCACTGAAGCTTTCTTT.